The sequence of this TCR beta chain was determined in a study of early T cells in non-severe SARS-CoV-2 infection. Study results and caveats: Matching against VDJdb likely underestimated virus-specific expansions, favoring anti-spike CD8.

From germline, CDR1 is SGHTA and CDR2 FQGNSA. The CDR3 spans 15 residues. V was cut by 6 bases and J by 6 bases, with 17 bases left in between. With respect to this clonotype: Its antigen is undetermined.

Molecules of cDNA were individually given unique molecular identifiers that were attached to them. TCRdb reprocessed the 5' RACE reads via MiXCR and lists one record per CDR3 protein. Among around 49,000 distinct CDR3 sequences listed, 3.5% to 5% were seen once. The rearrangement uses TRBV7-2 and TRBJ1-4, with D tentatively TRBD1 (5 bases). The receptor's source is an adult who was a healthcare worker with PCR-confirmed SARS-CoV-2 infection or an uninfected control (not recorded which). Input material: whole blood. The CDR3: CASSSVGGVYEKLFF. The DNA of the CDR3 is TGTGCCAGCAGTTCCGTTGGGGGGGTATATGAAAAACTGTTTTTT.